Included here is one TCR beta chain sequence, with context. This clonotype was detected a few times. Its antigen remains unidentified. Base qualities are not provided; no much larger clone lies one nucleotide away. Libraries were constructed by PCR. DNA from cultured CD4+ T cells was subjected to TCR sequencing with the Oncomine TCR Beta short-read assay at the Johns Hopkins FTIC core. The QIAamp micro DNA kit was used to extract genomic DNA from the cultured CD4+ T cells. Oncomine TCR Beta libraries from cultured CD4+ T cells were pooled using unique dual indexes and sequenced on an Illumina iSeq 100. The paper's data handling went like this. Non-productive sequences were removed, and CDR3s not starting with C, not ending with F or W, or shorter than 7 amino acids were discarded. Antigen-specific clonotypes were identified using the MANAFEST web application through comparison of peptide-stimulated wells with reference and other culture wells. An FDR below 0.05, an odds ratio above 5, and a productive frequency above 0.1% in at least two of three replicate wells were required for clones to be considered positive. Cross-reactive clonotypes were defined as significantly expanded in both SARS-CoV-2 spike wells and at least one common cold coronavirus spike condition. CDR3 homology was assessed with Levenshtein distances (stringdist) and unrooted phylogenetic trees (ape) in R version 3.6.1. TCRdb trimmed the raw reads at Q25, called clones with MiXCR and kept productive beta chains. Every entry covers one CDR3 protein and lists the most common genes and DNA from its rows. TCRdb assigned the V and J calls; the authors' analysis was not used. This sample gives 15,000 to 20,000 distinct CDR3 sequences in total; around a third of them show up just once. Clones ranked in the top ten supply about 15% of the sample.

The treatment or condition label, read with the paper, signifies: roughly 11-day PBMC culture with coronavirus spike peptide pools or control peptides (ViraFEST assay). The ViraFEST assay was used in the study, in which antigen-specific T cells were expanded with peptide pools and expanded clonotypes were subsequently identified by TCR sequencing. The convalescent patients' positive SARS-CoV-2 PCR tests were from March to December 2020, which was before the Alpha, Beta and Delta variants emerged in the United States. Around 2 million PBMCs per well were cultured in IMDM with roughly 4.8% human AB serum and roughly 10 IU/ml IL-2, plus 10 ug/ml peptide pools. On days 3 and 7, half of the culture medium was replaced with fresh IL-2-containing medium. Once the cells had been in culture for roughly 11 days, the EasySep CD4+ T cell isolation kit was used to isolate CD4+ T cells by negative selection. Ficoll-Paque Plus gradient centrifugation was used to isolate PBMCs from whole blood, and the isolated PBMCs were then either used fresh or cryopreserved at -140C. In general, triplicate wells were set up for every culture condition.

This specimen comes from a study of vaccination and CD4 T cells after COVID-19 (dated by TCRdb to 2022 to 2024). Regarding the research as a whole: SARS-CoV-2 positivity had been established in the convalescent patients by nasal swab PCR, and mild disease was recorded in some 10 of these patients and severe disease in one. Participants received two doses of either the Pfizer-BioNTech BNT162b2 vaccine (n=8) or the Moderna mRNA-1273 vaccine (n=2). Post-COVID blood samples from convalescent patients were collected a median of around 100 days after diagnosis, with a range of 35 to 161 days. In control cultures, a CEFX viral epitope pool was used as positive control, an HIV-1 Nef peptide pool was used as negative control, or no peptide was added. The spike-specific CD4+ TCR repertoire was compared before and after mRNA vaccination in over 9 COVID-19 convalescent patients and a few infection-naive healthy vaccine recipients. Overlapping spike peptide pools from SARS-CoV-2 and from the common cold coronaviruses HCoV-NL63, HCoV-OC43 and HCoV-229E were used as culture stimuli. Post-vaccine blood samples were taken a median of approximately 70 days after the second vaccine dose, with a range of roughly 13 to 250 days. The convalescent cohort comprised six males and four females, including two Hispanic individuals, seven Caucasians, two Asians and one multiracial person. The study at large found these results: The study included relatively few convalescent patients and did not analyze early timepoints after natural infection. An increase in the median number of SARS-CoV-2-reactive clonotypes from roughly 20 after infection to some 38 after vaccination was observed, but the change was not found to be significant. In convalescent patients, a median about 84% of post-vaccine SARS-CoV-2-reactive clones were detected only after vaccination, and vaccine-specific priming was suggested by this finding. Of the vaccine-specific clones in convalescent patients, 304 of 307, or nearly all, reacted only to SARS-CoV-2 spike and did not cross-react with common cold coronaviruses.

The CDR3 numbers 17 residues from cysteine through phenylalanine. Left in the record is the CDR3 DNA by itself, 51 bases read in frame from the first base. Based on the germline V gene, the CDR1 and CDR2 sequences are KGHDR and SFDVKD. For this chain, trimming is 3 bases at the V end and 5 bases at the J end, and the number of junction bases without a gene match is 11. The specimen sequenced was cultured CD4+ T cells from blood. The chain is assembled from TRBV24-1 and TRBJ1-5, and 8 junctional nucleotides match TRBD1. The TCR sequence derives from a human donor with COVID-19. The CDR3 protein sequence reads: CATSDGGKTGVDQPQHF. In nucleotides, the sequence is TGTGCCACCAGTGATGGGGGGAAGACAGGGGTGGATCAGCCCCAGCATTTT.